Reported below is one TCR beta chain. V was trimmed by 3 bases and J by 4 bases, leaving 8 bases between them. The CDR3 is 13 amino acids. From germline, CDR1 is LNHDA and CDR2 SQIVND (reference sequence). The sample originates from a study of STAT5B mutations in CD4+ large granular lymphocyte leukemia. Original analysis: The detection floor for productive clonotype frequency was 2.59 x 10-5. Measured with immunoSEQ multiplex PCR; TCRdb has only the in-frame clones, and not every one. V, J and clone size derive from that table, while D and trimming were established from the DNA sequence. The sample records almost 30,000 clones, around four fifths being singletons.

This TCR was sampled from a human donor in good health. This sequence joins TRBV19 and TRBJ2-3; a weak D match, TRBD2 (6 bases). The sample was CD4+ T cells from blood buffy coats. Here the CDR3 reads CASSIGGADTQYF. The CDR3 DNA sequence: TGTGCCAGTAGTATTGGAGGGGCAGATACGCAGTATTTT.